The present entry profiles one T cell receptor (beta chain) with its context. These data originate in a study of blood T cell repertoires in COVID-19. Per the authors' pipeline: Cell counts per sample came from amplifying reference gene primers. The data were produced by immunoSEQ multiplex PCR, yet TCRdb's version contains in-frame clones alone and is incomplete. V and J calls and clone size are given by that table; D and trimming were obtained from the DNA. Of over 150,000 clones in the sample, around 84% were seen once. The CDR3 has 12 amino acids. With V trimmed by 4 bases and J by 12 bases, 5 bases remained unmatched. CDR1 is SGHVS, CDR2 FNYEAQ, per germline.

Sequencing was carried out using peripheral blood. The chain uses TRBV7-6 and TRBJ2-1; 8 nucleotides agree with TRBD1. This sequence originates from a man at least 80 years old with acute or convalescent COVID-19. The CDR3 sequence is CASSSTGVAQFF. In DNA form, the CDR3 reads TGTGCCAGCAGCTCGACAGGGGTAGCGCAGTTCTTC.